The 7 T cell receptor beta chains presented below share a single source sample, sequenced in a study of immune cell composition in non-small cell lung cancer. Normal lung sampling was at least 3 cm from the tumour, as distant as possible. The table came from immunoSEQ multiplex PCR; TCRdb's copy has only in-frame clones and leaves some out. The data show about 3,100 clones, approximately 78% seen once. Sequenced input: non-adjacent lung tissue. The receptors here all came from a human donor with non-small cell lung cancer. The donor label of this sample is uncertain.

The rearrangement joins TRBV5-1 to TRBJ2-1; TRBD2 might be the D (6 bases). Germline CDR1 SGHRS, CDR2 YFSETQ. The CDR3 has 14 amino acids. V lost 4 bases and J 5 bases, leaving 13 bases between the germline ends. The DNA for the CDR3 is TGCGCCAGCAGCCCAAAAGGAGGGGACAATGAGCAGTTCTTC. Its protein is CASSPKGGDNEQFF. Full variable domain (missing parts from reference TRBV5-1 and TRBJ2-1): KAGVTQTPRYLIKTRGQQVTLSCSPISGHRSVSWYQQTPGQGLQFLFEYFSETQRNKGNFPGRFSGRQFSNSRSEMNVSTLELGDSALYLCASSPKGGDNEQFFGPGTRLTVL.

The V call is TRBV4-3, the J call TRBJ1-1; perhaps TRBD1 as D (6 bases). Germline CDR1 LGHNA, CDR2 YSLEER. Trimming shortened V by 4 bases and J by 0 bases, and 18 bases separated the two germline ends. The CDR3 has 17 amino acids. In DNA, the CDR3 is TGCGCCAGCAGCCTGGGGGCGGGGGGGGGTATGAACACTGAAGCTTTCTTT. It translates to CASSLGAGGGMNTEAFF.

The chain uses TRBV7-9 and TRBJ2-7; perhaps TRBD2 as D (6 bases). The germline V gene encodes CDR1 SEHNR and CDR2 FQNEAQ (reference sequence). V was trimmed by 3 bases and J by 4 bases, leaving 13 bases between them. This CDR3 is built from 14 residues. The CDR3 loop reads CASSFGEVGYEQYF. The CDR3 DNA reads as TGTGCCAGCAGCTTCGGGGAGGTAGGTTACGAGCAGTACTTC.

The chain is built from TRBV4-3 and TRBJ2-3, with 7 bases matching TRBD1. The CDR3 is made up of 16 amino acids. The germline V gene has CDR1 LGHNA and CDR2 YSLEER. Germline trimming cut 1 base from V and 4 bases from J; bases unmatched to any gene: 8. The CDR3 DNA sequence: TGCGCCAGCAGCCAAGTAGAAGGACAGGCCGCAGATACGCAGTATTTT. Translating it yields CASSQVEGQAADTQYF.

The J gene is TRBJ2-2, the V gene TRBV7-3; 11 bases line up with TRBD2. The CDR3 length is 17 residues. CDR1 SGHTA and CDR2 FQGTGA come from the germline V gene. With V trimmed by 1 base and J by 5 bases, 6 bases remained unmatched. CDR3 DNA sequence: TGTGCCAGCAGCTTAATGGGAACTAGCGGGAGTACCGGGGAGCTGTTTTTT. Protein product: CASSLMGTSGSTGELFF.

The chain has TRBV6-1 and TRBJ1-5, with D hard to call. The length of the CDR3 is 16 residues. CDR1 is MNHNS and CDR2 is SASEGT in the germline V gene. V dropped 0 bases and J dropped 1 base, with 10 bases sitting between them. The CDR3 DNA is TGTGCCAGCAGTGAAGCTGCGGGAGTCAGCAATCAGCCCCAGCATTTT. Its protein is CASSEAAGVSNQPQHF.

The sample holds one count of this clone. This sequence joins TRBV5-4 and TRBJ2-5; TRBD2 matches at 9 bases. This CDR3 is built from 16 residues. Germline assignment: CDR1 SGHNT and CDR2 YYREEE (reference sequence). Unmatched junction bases numbered 5, after V lost 0 bases and J lost 2 bases. CDR3 in DNA: TGTGCCAGCAGCTTGGTACTAGCGGGTAGGCAAGAGACCCAGTACTTC. Amino acid sequence: CASSLVLAGRQETQYF. Combining the CDR3 with reference TRBV5-4 and TRBJ2-5 gives the whole variable domain ETGVTQSPTHLIKTRGQQVTLRCSSQSGHNTVSWYQQALGQGPQFIFQYYREEENGRGNFPPRFSGLQFPNYSSELNVNALELDDSALYLCASSLVLAGRQETQYFGPGTRLLVL.